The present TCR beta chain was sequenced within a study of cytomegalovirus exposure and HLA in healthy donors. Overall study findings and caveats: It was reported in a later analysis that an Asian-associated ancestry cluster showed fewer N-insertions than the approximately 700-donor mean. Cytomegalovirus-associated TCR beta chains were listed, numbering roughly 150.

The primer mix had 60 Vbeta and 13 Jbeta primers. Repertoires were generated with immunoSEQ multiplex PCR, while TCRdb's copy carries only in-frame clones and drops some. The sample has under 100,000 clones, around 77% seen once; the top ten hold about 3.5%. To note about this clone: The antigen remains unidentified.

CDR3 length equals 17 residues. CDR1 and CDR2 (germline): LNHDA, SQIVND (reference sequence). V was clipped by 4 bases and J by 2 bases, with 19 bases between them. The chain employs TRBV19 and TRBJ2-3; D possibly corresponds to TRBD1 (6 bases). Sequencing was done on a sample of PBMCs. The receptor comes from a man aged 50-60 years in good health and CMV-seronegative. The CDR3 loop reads CASSKGRVRGITDTQYF. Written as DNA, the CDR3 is TGTGCCAGTAGTAAGGGAAGAGTCAGGGGTATCACAGATACGCAGTATTTT.